These 24 T cell receptor beta chains came from one sample sequenced in a study of T-cell memory formation after mild COVID-19. TCRdb recomputed calls from the 5' RACE reads with MiXCR, one row per CDR3 protein. The sample records 150,000 to 200,000 distinct CDR3 sequences, 13% to 15% being singletons. The sample consisted of PBMCs or a T cell subset sorted from them (not recorded which). The receptors were gathered from an adult woman who had mild COVID-19 (a few samples of this study predate the infection). Cell type and time point are not known.

This chain joins TRBV27 and TRBJ2-1, with TRBD2 matching 9 bases. Per germline, CDR1 MNHEY and CDR2 SMNVEV (reference sequence). Trimming took 6 bases from V and 7 from J; bases not matched to a gene: 10. The CDR3 is 15 amino acids. The chain's CDR3 is CASRRGGRALNEQFF. DNA for the CDR3: TGTGCCAGCAGGAGGGGCGGGAGGGCCTTGAATGAGCAGTTCTTC.

This chain joins TRBV5-4 and TRBJ2-7; TRBD1 agrees at 9 bases. CDR3 length equals 14 residues. Germline CDR1 is SGHNT and CDR2 is YYREEE (reference sequence). The J segment lost 4 bases and the V segment lost 4 bases, leaving 6 bases of the junction unmatched. DNA of the CDR3: TGTGCCAGCAGCCTATGGGACAGGGTTTACGAGCAGTACTTC. This translates into CASSLWDRVYEQYF.

The chain uses TRBV7-2 and TRBJ1-1; 9 bases are a match to TRBD1. Germline trimming cut 1 base from V and 5 bases from J; bases unmatched to any gene: 5. Germline CDR1 SGHTA, CDR2 FQGNSA. The CDR3 totals 15 residues. CDR3 nucleotides: TGTGCCAGCAGCTTAGAGGGACAGGGATGGACTGAAGCTTTCTTT. It encodes CASSLEGQGWTEAFF.

There are a few counts of this clonotype. V usage is TRBV4-1 and J usage is TRBJ2-7; D is unclear. Germline V gives CDR1 MGHRA, CDR2 YSYEKL. Trimming pared 0 bases from V and 4 bases from J, leaving 22 bases between. This CDR3 spans 18 amino acids. CDR3 sequence: CASSQERHRTPVAYEQYF. As DNA, the CDR3 is TGCGCCAGCAGCCAAGAAAGACACCGTACCCCAGTGGCATACGAGCAGTACTTC.

The V gene is TRBV7-8, the J gene TRBJ2-4; perhaps TRBD1 as D (5 bases). V lost 4 bases to trimming and J lost 3 bases, with 19 bases between them. Germline V gene data show CDR1 as SGHVS and CDR2 as FQNEAQ. The CDR3 is 17 residues long. This chain's CDR3 is CASSSTRTHEDKNIQYF. The CDR3 DNA is TGTGCCAGCAGCTCAACCCGGACACACGAAGACAAAAACATTCAGTACTTC.

Ten or more counts support this clonotype. The genes are TRBV3-1 and TRBJ2-6; D might be TRBD1 or TRBD2, each matching 6 bases. V dropped 5 bases and J dropped 1 base, with 15 bases sitting between them. There are 17 residues in the CDR3. Germline assignment: CDR1 LGHDT and CDR2 YNNKEL (reference sequence). The CDR3 sequence is CASSDLGGPSGANVLTF. In DNA form, the CDR3 reads TGTGCCAGCAGCGACCTAGGGGGGCCTTCTGGGGCCAACGTCCTGACTTTC. The full variable domain, in which reference TRBV3-1 and TRBJ2-6 provide the parts outside the CDR3, is DTAVSQTPKYLVTQMGNDKSIKCEQNLGHDTMYWYKQDSKKFLKIMFSYNNKELIINETVPNRFSPKSPDKAHLNLHINSLELGDSAVYFCASSDLGGPSGANVLTFGAGSRLTVL.

This clonotype was detected many times. The CDR3 nucleotides are TGTGCCACCAGTGATGTGACGAACACTGAAGCTTTCTTT. Amino acids: CATSDVTNTEAFF. V usage is TRBV24-1 and J usage is TRBJ1-1; no clear D. The CDR3 consists of 13 residues. The germline V and J ends were trimmed by 3 bases and 1 base, with 5 bases remaining between them. Germline CDR1 KGHDR, CDR2 SFDVKD.

In this sample, this clonotype turned up a few times. The chain joins TRBV2 to TRBJ1-5; D unresolved. This CDR3 spans 15 amino acids. Germline V gene data show CDR1 as SNHLY and CDR2 as FYNNEI. V was cut by 4 bases and J by 2 bases, with 12 bases left in between. The CDR3 DNA sequence: TGTGCCAGCAGTGTATCCAGTAGCGGCAATCAGCCCCAGCATTTT. This codes for CASSVSSSGNQPQHF.

This clonotype showed up just a few times. V gene TRBV7-9 combines with J gene TRBJ2-2, with 7 bases lining up with TRBD1. CDR1 and CDR2 (germline): SEHNR, FQNEAQ (reference sequence). The CDR3 runs 16 residues. V shed 3 bases and J 0 bases; nucleotides not matched to a gene: 4. The CDR3 DNA reads TGTGCCAGCAGCTTTGACAGGGTCGCGAACACCGGGGAGCTGTTTTTT. Translated: CASSFDRVANTGELFF. Full variable domain (rest looked up from reference TRBV7-9 and TRBJ2-2): DTGVSQNPRHKITKRGQNVTFRCDPISEHNRLYWYRQTLGQGPEFLTYFQNEAQLEKSRLLSDRFSAERPKGSFSTLEIQRTEQGDSAMYLCASSFDRVANTGELFFGEGSRLTVL.

The V gene is TRBV12-3 or TRBV12-4, the J gene TRBJ2-2; D ambiguous. The CDR3 covers 11 residues. Trimming shortened V by 9 bases and J by 6 bases, and 8 bases separated the two germline ends. Here the CDR3 reads CASIRSGELFF. Here the CDR3 DNA reads TGTGCCAGTATAAGGTCCGGGGAGCTGTTTTTT.

The genes are TRBV5-6 and TRBJ2-1, with no clear D. V was shortened by 0 bases and J by 0 bases, with 10 bases between the two germline ends. The length of the CDR3 is 16 residues. CDR1 is SGHDT, CDR2 YYEEEE, per germline. The CDR3 reads CASSLATSSSYNEQFF. In DNA form, the CDR3 reads TGTGCCAGCAGCTTGGCCACTTCTAGCTCCTACAATGAGCAGTTCTTC.

This clonotype was counted a few times. The chain combines TRBV5-5 with TRBJ2-2; TRBD1 matches at 7 bases. V shed 7 bases and J 5 bases; nucleotides not matched to a gene: 11. The length of the CDR3 is 15 residues. The V gene's germline CDR1 is SGHKS and CDR2 YYEKEE (reference sequence). CDR3: CASGLWDSPTGELFF. CDR3 nucleotides: TGTGCCAGCGGACTTTGGGACAGCCCAACCGGGGAGCTGTTTTTT.

The DNA of the CDR3 is TGTGCCTCCCGAAGACAGGGTGGAGATACGCAGTATTTT. It is translated as CASRRQGGDTQYF. V usage is TRBV2 and J usage is TRBJ2-3, with 7 nucleotides matching TRBD1. In germline, CDR1 is SNHLY, CDR2 FYNNEI. This CDR3 region has 13 residues. J was trimmed by 5 bases and V by 11 bases; bases with no gene match: 10.

The chain joins TRBV30 to TRBJ2-1; TRBD1 matches at 10 bases. V lost 5 bases, J lost 2 bases, and 3 bases stayed unmatched. There are 14 residues in the CDR3. Per the germline V gene, CDR1 is GTSNPN and CDR2 is SVGIG (reference sequence). CDR3 nucleotide sequence: TGTGCCTGGTTGACAGGGGGCACCTACAATGAGCAGTTCTTC. It encodes CAWLTGGTYNEQFF.

This clonotype was found a few times. The J gene is TRBJ2-7, the V gene TRBV6-6, with a tentative D call TRBD1 (6 bases). This CDR3 contains 14 residues. The germline V gene encodes CDR1 MNHNY and CDR2 SVGAGI (reference sequence). Trimming took off 2 bases at V and 1 base at J, with 9 bases between the two ends. The CDR3 region is CASSYADRSYEQYF. The CDR3, as DNA: TGTGCCAGCAGTTACGCGGACAGATCCTACGAGCAGTACTTC.

The chain links TRBV7-9 to TRBJ1-2, with a tentative D call TRBD1 (5 bases). This CDR3 is 15 amino acids long. CDR1 SEHNR and CDR2 FQNEAQ come from the germline V gene (reference sequence). Trimming pared 0 bases from V and 5 bases from J, leaving 13 bases between. DNA for the CDR3: TGTGCCAGCAGCTTAGCCGTAGCCGGGGGATATGGCTACACCTTC. Encoded protein: CASSLAVAGGYGYTF.

Only a few counts were recorded for this clonotype. This chain connects TRBV14 to TRBJ2-1; possible D gene TRBD1, 5 bases. The CDR3 loop spans 17 amino acids. Germline V gene lookup returns CDR1 SGHDN and CDR2 FVKESK. Trimming pared 5 bases from V and 0 bases from J, leaving 17 bases between. The CDR3 DNA follows: TGTGCCAGCAGCGAGGACCAGGGCCTGAGCTCCTACAATGAGCAGTTCTTC. It codes for CASSEDQGLSSYNEQFF.

V and J are TRBV5-1 and TRBJ2-7; 7 nucleotides line up with TRBD1. The germline V gene has CDR1 SGHRS and CDR2 YFSETQ. Losses at the gene ends were 4 bases for V and 2 bases for J; bases not matched to a gene: 3. This CDR3 has 13 residues. CDR3 amino acids: CASSVDRTYEQYF. The CDR3 DNA sequence: TGCGCCAGCAGCGTGGACAGGACCTACGAGCAGTACTTC.

CDR3 sequence: CASSDGTSPTDTQYF. The CDR3 region has the DNA TGTGCCAGCAGTGATGGGACTAGCCCCACAGATACGCAGTATTTT. J is TRBJ2-3 and V is TRBV2, with TRBD2 matching over 9 bases. Unmatched junction bases numbered 3, after V lost 3 bases and J lost 2 bases. This CDR3 has 15 residues. Germline V gene sequence: CDR1 SNHLY, CDR2 FYNNEI.

V is TRBV7-9 and J is TRBJ2-7, with 9 bases aligning to TRBD1. The CDR3 is made up of 15 amino acids. Germline CDR1 SEHNR, CDR2 FQNEAQ (reference sequence). V dropped 5 bases and J dropped 2; count of bases not matched to a gene: 7. The CDR3: CASSPPGTGPYEQYF. The CDR3 DNA sequence: TGTGCCAGCAGCCCGCCTGGGACAGGGCCCTACGAGCAGTACTTC.

The chain uses TRBV27 and TRBJ1-1, with D perhaps matching TRBD1 (5 bases). V gave up 4 bases and J gave up 4 bases, with 16 bases separating them. Germline V gene data show CDR1 as MNHEY and CDR2 as SMNVEV (reference sequence). The CDR3 spans 15 residues. The DNA of the CDR3 is TGTGCCAGCAGTTCGGGTGGTGGGGGGGTCACTGAAGCTTTCTTT. It encodes CASSSGGGGVTEAFF.

The chain has TRBV9 and TRBJ2-1, with D unresolved. CDR1 and CDR2 (germline): SGDLS, YYNGEE. The ends were cut back, 3 bases at V and 1 base at J, with 11 bases in the middle. The CDR3 covers 15 residues. The CDR3 spells CASSGTDSSYNEQFF. CDR3 DNA: TGTGCCAGCAGCGGGACGGATTCTTCCTACAATGAGCAGTTCTTC.

The chain uses TRBV15 and TRBJ2-1; TRBD2 might be the D (6 bases). CDR1 LNHNV and CDR2 YYDKDF come from the germline V gene (reference sequence). The V end was cut by 2 bases, the J end by 7 bases, with 15 bases between. This CDR3 contains 15 residues. CDR3 DNA sequence: TGTGCCACCAGCAGATACAAGGGAGGCGGGAATGAGCAGTTCTTC. This codes for CATSRYKGGGNEQFF. The whole variable domain, filled in from reference TRBV15 and TRBJ2-1, reads DAMVIQNPRYQVTQFGKPVTLSCSQTLNHNVMYWYQQKSSQAPKLLFHYYDKDFNNEADTPDNFQSRRPNTSFCFLDIRSPGLGDTAMYLCATSRYKGGGNEQFFGPGTRLTVL.

This clonotype was seen at least ten times. The chain combines TRBV2 with TRBJ2-3; D may correspond to TRBD1 or TRBD2 (5 bases each). The CDR3 spans 16 residues. V was trimmed by 4 bases and J by 3 bases, leaving 17 bases between them. Per the germline V gene, CDR1 is SNHLY and CDR2 is FYNNEI. The CDR3 loop reads CASSARQSEGTDTQYF. The CDR3 DNA reads TGTGCCAGCAGTGCAAGACAGTCTGAGGGTACAGATACGCAGTATTTT.